The 22 T cell receptor beta chains below were found in one sample sequenced in a study of cytomegalovirus exposure and HLA in healthy donors. Repertoires were generated with immunoSEQ multiplex PCR, while TCRdb's copy carries only in-frame clones and drops some. The table lists roughly 350,000 clones, about nine tenths of them singletons. The sample taken for sequencing was PBMCs. These receptors were obtained from a woman younger than 30 in good health and CMV-seronegative.

The V and J genes are TRBV28 and TRBJ2-1, with no clear D. Looked up from germline, CDR1 is MDHEN and CDR2 is SYDVKM. Trimming stripped 3 bases from V and 3 bases from J, with 12 bases between. The CDR3 spans 15 residues. The CDR3 DNA is TGTGCCAGCAGTTTGTATGGGCTGGGCTACAATGAGCAGTTCTTC. Translated, it gives CASSLYGLGYNEQFF.

The genes are TRBV19 and TRBJ1-5, with D unclear. V lost 2 bases and J 0 bases, leaving 11 bases between the germline ends. The CDR3 consists of 16 residues. Looked up from germline, CDR1 is LNHDA and CDR2 is SQIVND (reference sequence). Written as DNA, the CDR3 is TGTGCCAGTAGTATATTGGGCCCCAGTAGCAATCAGCCCCAGCATTTT. This gives the protein CASSILGPSSNQPQHF.

The table lists this clone with a count of one. The V and J genes are TRBV27 and TRBJ2-1; 11 bases line up with TRBD2. The germline V gene encodes CDR1 MNHEY and CDR2 SMNVEV (reference sequence). The CDR3 spans 14 residues. Trimming cost V 5 bases and J 4 bases; bases outside gene matches: 1. CDR3: CASSRLAGYNEQFF. CDR3 nucleotides: TGTGCCAGCAGTAGACTAGCGGGGTACAATGAGCAGTTCTTC.

The chain employs TRBV9 and TRBJ2-7; TRBD2 matches at 8 bases. V shed 5 bases, J shed 5 bases, and the junction held 9 bases outside the gene matches. CDR3 length: 14 amino acids. CDR1 and CDR2 from the germline V gene are SGDLS and YYNGEE. CDR3 in amino acids: CASSPRTSTHEQYF. DNA for the CDR3: TGTGCCAGCAGTCCTAGGACTAGCACCCACGAGCAGTACTTC.

The rearrangement links TRBV29-1 to TRBJ2-5; 7 nucleotides line up with TRBD1. Matching the DNA end better, TRBJ2-7 makes the J call doubtful. This CDR3 comprises 15 residues. Germline V gene sequence: CDR1 SQVTM, CDR2 ANQGSEA. The CDR3 sequence is CSVEGGDRGTYEQYF. The CDR3 DNA sequence: TGCAGCGTTGAAGGAGGGGACAGAGGGACCTACGAGCAGTACTTC.

This clone was picked up one time. The chain is built from TRBV27 and TRBJ2-7, with a possible D match to TRBD2 (5 bases). Germline V gene sequence: CDR1 MNHEY, CDR2 SMNVEV (reference sequence). This CDR3 is built from 13 residues. The germline V and J ends were trimmed by 3 bases and 1 base, with 7 bases remaining between them. The CDR3 coding sequence is TGTGCCAGCAGTTTTAGCGTGTCCTACGAGCAGTACTTC. Protein sequence: CASSFSVSYEQYF.

The rearrangement links TRBV28 to TRBJ2-1, with D possibly matching TRBD2 (6 bases). Deletions cut 3 bases from V and 9 bases from J, with 9 bases between. The CDR3 loop spans 12 amino acids. Per the germline V gene, CDR1 is MDHEN and CDR2 is SYDVKM. CDR3 residues: CASSFSEGEQFF. CDR3 nucleotide sequence: TGTGCCAGCAGTTTTTCGGAGGGTGAGCAGTTCTTC.

The genes are TRBV16 and TRBJ1-5, with D perhaps TRBD1 (5 bases). The CDR3 is 16 residues long. Germline CDR1 is KGHSY and CDR2 is FQNENV. The V end was cut by 6 bases, the J end by 3 bases, with 18 bases between. CDR3 DNA sequence: TGTGCCAGCAGTCTCGGGGGGTTACGGGACAATCAGCCCCAGCATTTT. Amino acid sequence: CASSLGGLRDNQPQHF.

The chain joins TRBV7-9 to TRBJ2-1; 13 bases map to TRBD2. V trimming: 1 base; J trimming: 7 bases; junction bases outside the gene matches: 13. Germline V CDR1 and CDR2: SEHNR, FQNEAQ (reference sequence). The CDR3 sequence is 19 residues long. The CDR3, as DNA: TGTGCCAGCAGCTTAGGGAGGTTTCAAGGACTAGCGGGGGAAAATGAGCAGTTCTTC. This gives the protein CASSLGRFQGLAGENEQFF.

In DNA, the CDR3 is TGTGCCAGCTCACCCCAGGACGCCCGGACTAGCGGGAAATACGAGCAGTACTTC. It yields the protein CASSPQDARTSGKYEQYF. This chain joins TRBV18 and TRBJ2-7; 12 positions agree with TRBD2. Germline CDR1 and CDR2: KGHSH and LQKENI. Unmatched junction bases numbered 13, after V lost 3 bases and J lost 4 bases. The CDR3 length is 18 residues.

V is TRBV2 and J is TRBJ1-3, with 11 nucleotides matching TRBD1. This CDR3 is 15 amino acids long. Unmatched junction bases numbered 5, after V lost 7 bases and J lost 3 bases. Germline CDR1 and CDR2: SNHLY and FYNNEI. This chain's CDR3 is CASKGQGAYGNTIYF. The CDR3, as DNA: TGTGCCAGCAAAGGACAGGGGGCTTATGGAAACACCATATATTTT.

Comments on this clone: One end of the junction does not line up with germline, which may come from a read error. This sequence joins TRBV7-7 and TRBJ2-5; TRBD2 is a possible D gene (6 bases). The CDR3 has 13 amino acids. Germline CDR1 is SSHAT and CDR2 is FNYEAQ (reference sequence). The CDR3 loop is CASSPGRGETQYF. The CDR3, as DNA: TGTGCTAGCAGCCCCGGGAGAGGAGAGACCCAGTACTTC.

The rearrangement links TRBV27 to TRBJ2-5, with 7 nucleotides matching TRBD2. The CDR3 contains 16 residues. Trimming at V came to 6 bases and at J to 5 bases, leaving 15 bases not matched to a gene. CDR1 and CDR2 from the germline V gene are MNHEY and SMNVEV (reference sequence). Here the CDR3 DNA reads TGTGCCAGCAGCCCCCGTTTTCGGTCTAGCGGCGAGACCCAGTACTTC. Its protein product is CASSPRFRSSGETQYF.

The chain has TRBV7-9 and TRBJ2-1; weak D call: TRBD2 (6 bases). The germline V and J ends were trimmed by 5 bases and 7 bases, with 12 bases remaining between them. The V gene's germline CDR1 is SEHNR and CDR2 FQNEAQ (reference sequence). This CDR3 contains 13 residues. Here the CDR3 DNA reads TGTGCCAGCAGCCGCGGACTACGTAATGAGCAGTTCTTC. The encoded protein is CASSRGLRNEQFF. The whole variable domain, remainder taken from reference TRBV7-9 and TRBJ2-1, is DTGVSQNPRHKITKRGQNVTFRCDPISEHNRLYWYRQTLGQGPEFLTYFQNEAQLEKSRLLSDRFSAERPKGSFSTLEIQRTEQGDSAMYLCASSRGLRNEQFFGPGTRLTVL.

The chain joins TRBV19 to TRBJ1-5; no clear D. The length of the CDR3 is 15 residues. V lost 3 bases and J lost 4, with 13 bases in between. Germline values: CDR1 LNHDA, CDR2 SQIVND (reference sequence). CDR3 DNA: TGTGCCAGTAGTATTGCGGTCGCTGAAAATCAGCCCCAGCATTTT. This encodes CASSIAVAENQPQHF.

This clone was detected a few times. V is TRBV27 and J is TRBJ1-2; the D gene is possibly TRBD1 (5 bases). Trimming shortened V by 6 bases and J by 8 bases, and 19 bases separated the two germline ends. CDR1 is MNHEY and CDR2 is SMNVEV in the germline V gene (reference sequence). The CDR3 totals 14 residues. The CDR3 DNA follows: TGTGCCAGCAGCCACCCGGGGGGAACACGGGGCTACACCTTC. Residues: CASSHPGGTRGYTF.

This chain joins TRBV9 and TRBJ2-3; D remains unclear. CDR1 and CDR2 (germline): SGDLS, YYNGEE. The CDR3 has 11 amino acids. V lost 2 bases to trimming and J lost 5 bases, with 3 bases between them. CDR3 nucleotide sequence: TGTGCCAGCAGCGTTCAAGATACGCAGTATTTT. Its translation: CASSVQDTQYF. The full variable domain, its missing parts supplied by reference TRBV9 and TRBJ2-3, is DSGVTQTPKHLITATGQRVTLRCSPRSGDLSVYWYQQSLDQGLQFLIQYYNGEERAKGNILERFSAQQFPDLHSELNLSSLELGDSALYFCASSVQDTQYFGPGTRLTVL.

The J gene is TRBJ2-4, the V gene TRBV29-1; TRBD2 matches at 10 bases. Germline V gene data show CDR1 as SQVTM and CDR2 as ANQGSEA. The J segment lost 4 bases and the V segment lost 4 bases, leaving 4 bases of the junction unmatched. This CDR3 is built from 14 residues. The CDR3: CSVAASGSKNIQYF. For the CDR3, the DNA is TGCAGCGTTGCGGCTAGCGGGAGTAAAAACATTCAGTACTTC.

This clone was detected a few times. V and J are TRBV10-3 and TRBJ2-5, with 7 nucleotides matching TRBD1. The CDR3 runs 15 residues. Germline CDR1 reads ENHRY; CDR2 reads SYGVKD. V shed 2 bases, J shed 4 bases, and the junction held 7 bases outside the gene matches. In DNA, the CDR3 is TGTGCCATCAGTGAGCAGCCGACAGGGTTAGAGACCCAGTACTTC. This encodes CAISEQPTGLETQYF.

The chain has TRBV27 and TRBJ2-7, with D perhaps matching TRBD2 (9 bases). Germline lookup yields CDR1 MNHEY and CDR2 SMNVEV (reference sequence). Trimming took 4 bases from V and 2 from J, leaving 27 bases between them. CDR3 length: 19 residues. The CDR3 DNA reads TGTGCCAGCAGTTCCGAAACGGGGACAGGACGACTAGCGGCCTACGAGCAGTACTTC. Translating it yields CASSSETGTGRLAAYEQYF.

The rearrangement links TRBV29-1 to TRBJ2-3; no firm D call. The CDR3 sequence is 14 residues long. Trimming pared 5 bases from V and 4 bases from J, leaving 16 bases between. Per the germline V gene, CDR1 is SQVTM and CDR2 is ANQGSEA. The CDR3 protein is CSVRSRLGPDTQYF. The CDR3 DNA follows: TGCAGCGTTCGGTCGCGCCTAGGCCCAGATACGCAGTATTTT.

Here the CDR3 reads CASSLGKGLGFEQYF. CDR3 nucleotide sequence: TGTGCCAGCAGCTTAGGGAAAGGACTAGGATTCGAGCAGTACTTC. V and J are TRBV7-2 and TRBJ2-7; 7 bases are a match to TRBD2. Germline loops: CDR1 SGHTA, CDR2 FQGNSA. V was clipped by 1 base and J by 6 bases; unmatched bases: 9. The CDR3 is 15 amino acids.